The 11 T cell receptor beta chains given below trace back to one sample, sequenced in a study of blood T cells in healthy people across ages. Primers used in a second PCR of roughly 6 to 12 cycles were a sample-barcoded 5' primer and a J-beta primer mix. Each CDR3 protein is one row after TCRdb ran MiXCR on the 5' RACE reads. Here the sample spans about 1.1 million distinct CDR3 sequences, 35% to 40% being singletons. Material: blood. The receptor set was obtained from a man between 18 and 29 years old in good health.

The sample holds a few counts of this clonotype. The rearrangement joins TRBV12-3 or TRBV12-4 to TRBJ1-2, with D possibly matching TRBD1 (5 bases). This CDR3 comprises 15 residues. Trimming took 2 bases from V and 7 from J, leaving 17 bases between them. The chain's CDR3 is CASSLRSGQVGGYTF. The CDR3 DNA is TGTGCCAGCAGTTTAAGGTCGGGGCAGGTCGGTGGCTACACCTTC.

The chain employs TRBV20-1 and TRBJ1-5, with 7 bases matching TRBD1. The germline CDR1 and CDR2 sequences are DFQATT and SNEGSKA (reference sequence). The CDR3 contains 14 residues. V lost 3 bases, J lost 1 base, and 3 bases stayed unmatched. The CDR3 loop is CSASRGTSNQPQHF. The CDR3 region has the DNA TGCAGTGCTAGCAGGGGGACAAGCAATCAGCCCCAGCATTTT.

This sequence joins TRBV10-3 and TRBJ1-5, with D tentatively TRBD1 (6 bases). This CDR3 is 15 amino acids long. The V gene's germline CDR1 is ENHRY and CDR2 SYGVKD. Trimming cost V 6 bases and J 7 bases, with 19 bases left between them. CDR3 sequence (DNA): TGTGCCATCAGATCGGACAGTTCAAAGGGGCAGCCCCAGCATTTT. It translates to CAIRSDSSKGQPQHF.

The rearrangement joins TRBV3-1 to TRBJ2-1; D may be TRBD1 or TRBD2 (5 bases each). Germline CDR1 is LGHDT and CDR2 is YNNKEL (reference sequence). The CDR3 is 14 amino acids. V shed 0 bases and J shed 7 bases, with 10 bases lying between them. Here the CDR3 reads CASSQDLEGNEQFF. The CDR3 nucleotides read TGTGCCAGCAGCCAAGACCTAGAGGGGAATGAGCAGTTCTTC.

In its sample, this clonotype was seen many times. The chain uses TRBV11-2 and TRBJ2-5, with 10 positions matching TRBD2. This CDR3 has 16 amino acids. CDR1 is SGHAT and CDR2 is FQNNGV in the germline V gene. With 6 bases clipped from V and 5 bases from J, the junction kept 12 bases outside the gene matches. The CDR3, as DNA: TGTGCCAGCAGAATCGGACTAGCGGCAGCTGTGGAGACCCAGTACTTC. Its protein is CASRIGLAAAVETQYF.

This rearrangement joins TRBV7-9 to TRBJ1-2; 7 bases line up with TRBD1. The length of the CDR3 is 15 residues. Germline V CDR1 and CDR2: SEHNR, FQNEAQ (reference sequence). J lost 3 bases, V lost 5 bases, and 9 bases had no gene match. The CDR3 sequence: CASSKRGQGDYGYTF. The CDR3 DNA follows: TGTGCCAGCAGCAAAAGAGGGCAGGGGGACTATGGCTACACCTTC.

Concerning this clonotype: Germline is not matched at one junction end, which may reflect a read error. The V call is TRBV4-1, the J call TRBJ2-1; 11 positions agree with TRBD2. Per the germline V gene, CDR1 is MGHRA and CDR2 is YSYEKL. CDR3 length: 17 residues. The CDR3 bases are TGCGCCAGCAACCAAGAGACCACTAGCGGGGGCCTCAATGAGCAGTTCTTC. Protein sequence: CASNQETTSGGLNEQFF.

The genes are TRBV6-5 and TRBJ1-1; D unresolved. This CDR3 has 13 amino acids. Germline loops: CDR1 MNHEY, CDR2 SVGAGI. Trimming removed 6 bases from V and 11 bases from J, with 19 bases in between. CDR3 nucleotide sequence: TGTGCCAGCAGCCCTAATCATTTCGCCGGGGCTTTCTTT. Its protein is CASSPNHFAGAFF.

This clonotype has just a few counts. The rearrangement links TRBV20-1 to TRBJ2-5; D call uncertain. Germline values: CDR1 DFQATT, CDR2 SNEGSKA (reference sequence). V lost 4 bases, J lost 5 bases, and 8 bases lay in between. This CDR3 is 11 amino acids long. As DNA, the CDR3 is TGCAGTGCTACCTACTCTGAGACCCAGTACTTC. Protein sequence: CSATYSETQYF.

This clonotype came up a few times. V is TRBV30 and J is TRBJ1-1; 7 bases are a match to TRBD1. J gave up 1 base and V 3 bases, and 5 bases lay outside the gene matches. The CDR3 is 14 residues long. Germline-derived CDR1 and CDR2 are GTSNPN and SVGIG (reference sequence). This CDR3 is CAWRRQGKNTEAFF. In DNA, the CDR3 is TGTGCCTGGAGAAGACAGGGAAAGAACACTGAAGCTTTCTTT.

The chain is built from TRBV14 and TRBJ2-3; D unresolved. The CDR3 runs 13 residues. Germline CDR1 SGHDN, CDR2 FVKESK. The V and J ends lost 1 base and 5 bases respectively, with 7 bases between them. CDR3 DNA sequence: TGTGCCAGCAGCCAAGCACGTGAAGATACGCAGTATTTT. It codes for CASSQAREDTQYF.